This paragraph covers one T cell receptor beta chain sequence. The antigen is unknown. This sample is part of a study of beta chain features in type 1 diabetes. Study-wide results and caveats: People with Type 1 diabetes carried modestly yet significantly shorter TCRB CDR3s in all four CD4+ subsets.

Of the isolated RNA, all was reverse transcribed, and so the sequenced material was expressed TCRB transcripts. Only in-frame clones appear in the TCRdb table, and some are missing; sequencing was by immunoSEQ multiplex PCR. The sample has roughly 730,000 clones, around an eighth seen once; the top ten hold less than 0.025%. The CDR3 spans 16 residues. The V gene lost 2 bases and the J gene lost 8 bases, with 18 bases spanning the gap. Germline-derived CDR1 and CDR2 are MNHEY and SVGAGI. Sequencing input: naive CD4+ T cells from blood. The source of this sequence is a man between 18 and 29 years old with type 1 diabetes. The V and J genes are TRBV6-5 and TRBJ1-4; tentatively, D is TRBD1 (5 bases). CDR3 in DNA: TGTGCCAGCAGTTACGAGGTCCGGGGGTCGGGGGAAAAACTGTTTTTT. Its translation: CASSYEVRGSGEKLFF.